This entry is about one T cell receptor (beta chain). The data derive from a study of cytomegalovirus exposure and HLA in healthy donors. Some clones are missing from TCRdb's copy, which holds only in-frame ones; the method was immunoSEQ multiplex PCR. The sample has 220,000 or so clones; approximately 87% are singletons. The CDR3 totals 16 residues. Trimming took off 2 bases at V and 7 bases at J, with 21 bases between the two ends. The chain couples TRBV5-7 to TRBJ1-2; D gene ambiguous. TRBV5-7 is designated an ORF whose function remains uncertain. Sequenced material: PBMCs. This receptor was taken from a woman aged 18-29 years in good health and CMV-seronegative. The CDR3 nucleotides read TGTGCCAGCAGCTTAACACCCCAGGAGGAGAAGGGTGGCTACACCTTC. Translating it yields CASSLTPQEEKGGYTF.